The clone carrying this T cell receptor (beta chain) was seen a few times. These data are taken from a study of T cell repertoires in cytomegalovirus infection. Study summary: Public TCR beta signatures marked donors with CMV infection and the matching HLA.

Germline CDR1 and CDR2: DFQATT and SNEGSKA (reference sequence). The CDR3 is 17 residues long. Trimming removed 1 base from V and 0 bases from J; junction bases left unmatched: 5. TCRdb processed the reads anew with MiXCR; each CDR3 protein has one entry. This sample has some 100,000 distinct CDR3 sequences, with under 25% found just once. The gene calls are TRBV20-1 and TRBJ2-1; TRBD2 agrees at 11 bases. This sequence originates from a human donor in good health (CMV status not recorded). Some clones in this sample may be carry-over from other donors' samples. The specimen sequenced was CD8+ T cells from PBMCs. CDR3 in amino acids: CSARGYSGGASYNEQFF. In nucleotides, the CDR3 is TGCAGTGCTAGAGGATATAGCGGGGGGGCCTCCTACAATGAGCAGTTCTTC.